The rows below give T cell receptor beta chains drawn from one sample of a study of Ad26.COV2.S vaccination and SARS-CoV-2 variants. Only in-frame clones appear in the TCRdb table, and some are missing; sequencing was by immunoSEQ multiplex PCR. The sample shows fewer than 500,000 clones, 89% of them seen only once. The input for sequencing was peripheral blood, taken in a trial of Ad26.COV2.S vaccine versus placebo. The receptors here all came from a person between 18 and 59 years old who received the Ad26.COV2.S COVID-19 vaccine or a placebo. The CDR3 runs from the conserved cysteine through the conserved F or W.

v_gene	j_gene	CDR3aa
TRBV4-2	TRBJ1-1	CASSQDTDLNTEAFF
TRBV4-3	TRBJ2-3	CASSRIAGVGPDTQYF
TRBV3-1/TRBV3-2	TRBJ1-4	CASSQRGEKLFF
TRBV30	TRBJ2-5	CAWSVGGARLETQYF
TRBV10-3	TRBJ2-5	CAISEKGLDPGTQYF
TRBV30	TRBJ2-3	CAWSVRTSGRVGTDTQYF
TRBV25-1	TRBJ2-1	CASTDGRTGIEQFF
TRBV7-3	TRBJ2-3	CASSLKTGRTDTQYF
TRBV2	TRBJ1-6	CASSYPAGGGLAGNSPLHF
TRBV7-2	TRBJ2-7	CASSLLGHSYEQYF
TRBV4-3	TRBJ2-5	CASSQGDGPGTQYF
TRBV30	TRBJ1-3	CAWDRRTSGNTIYF
TRBV27	TRBJ1-2	CASSSRQGHGYGYTF
TRBV27	TRBJ1-2	CASSSLGAQAQGYTF
TRBV2	TRBJ2-7	CASSRDRSYEQYF